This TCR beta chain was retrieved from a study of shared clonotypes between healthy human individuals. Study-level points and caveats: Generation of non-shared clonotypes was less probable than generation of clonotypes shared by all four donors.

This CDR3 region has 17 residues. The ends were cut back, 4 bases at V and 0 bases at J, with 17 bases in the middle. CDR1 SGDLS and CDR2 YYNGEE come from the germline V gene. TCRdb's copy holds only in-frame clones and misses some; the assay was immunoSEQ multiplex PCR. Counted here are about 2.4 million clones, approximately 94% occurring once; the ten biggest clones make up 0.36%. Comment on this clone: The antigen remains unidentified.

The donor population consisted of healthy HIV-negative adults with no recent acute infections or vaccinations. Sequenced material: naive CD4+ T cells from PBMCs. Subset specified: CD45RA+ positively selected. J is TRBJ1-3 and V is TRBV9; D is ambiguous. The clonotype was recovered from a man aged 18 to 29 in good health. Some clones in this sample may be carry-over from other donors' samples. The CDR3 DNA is TGTGCCAGCAGCCCACGGGTCCGGCTAAGCTCTGGAAACACCATATATTTT. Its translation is CASSPRVRLSSGNTIYF.